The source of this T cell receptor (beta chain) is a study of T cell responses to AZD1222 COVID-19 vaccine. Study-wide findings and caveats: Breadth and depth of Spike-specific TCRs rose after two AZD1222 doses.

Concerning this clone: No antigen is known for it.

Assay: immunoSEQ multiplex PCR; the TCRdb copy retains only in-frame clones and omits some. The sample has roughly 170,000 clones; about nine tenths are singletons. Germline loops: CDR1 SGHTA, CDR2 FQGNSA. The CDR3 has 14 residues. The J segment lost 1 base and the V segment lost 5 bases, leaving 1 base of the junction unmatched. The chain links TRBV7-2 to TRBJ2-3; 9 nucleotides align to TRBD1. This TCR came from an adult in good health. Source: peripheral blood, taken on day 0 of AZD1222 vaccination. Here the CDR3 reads CASSRDRGTDTQYF. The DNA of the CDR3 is TGTGCCAGCAGCCGGGACAGGGGCACAGATACGCAGTATTTT.